This section outlines one TCR beta chain sequence together with its context. The source of the sample is a study of control samples from healthy donors and cancer patients. The CDR3 consists of 12 residues. V gave up 2 bases and J gave up 16 bases, with 15 bases separating them. Produced via immunoSEQ multiplex PCR; TCRdb's table is partial and in-frame only. The profile covers just over 90,000 clones, with more than 85% appearing a single time and roughly 1.2% taken by the ten largest. The receptor was isolated from a woman between 45 and 60 years old in good health. The V gene is TRBV12-3 or TRBV12-4, the J gene TRBJ2-1; D might be TRBD2 (5 bases). Sequenced material: blood. The chain's CDR3 is CASSLRDGTRFF. The CDR3 nucleotides are TGTGCCAGCAGTTTACGGGATGGTACGAGATTCTTC.